The T cell receptor (beta chain) described here comes from a study of T cell responses to AZD1222 COVID-19 vaccine. Overall study results and limits: Spike-wide coverage was observed for vaccine-associated CD4 TCRs, with dominant responses at 160-218 and 743-854. Reportedly, nearly half of unique spike TCRs recognized epitopes outside B.1.351/B.1.1.7 mutations. Repertoires in all cases were sampled only once the peak T cell response had passed.

Assay used: immunoSEQ multiplex PCR; TCRdb lists only in-frame clones, some missing. The profile shows roughly 110,000 clones, about 90% of them singletons. Turning to this clone: Its antigen remains unknown.

V was cut by 4 bases and J by 0 bases, with 14 bases left in between. This CDR3 spans 15 amino acids. Germline values: CDR1 SGDLS, CDR2 YYNGEE. This clonotype originated in an adult who received the AZD1222 COVID-19 vaccine. The sequences come from peripheral blood, collected 28 days after the second AZD1222 dose. The chain links TRBV9 to TRBJ2-7; TRBD1 or TRBD2 may be the D gene (5 bases each). Here the CDR3 reads CASSTEAGSSYEQYF. Written as DNA, the CDR3 is TGTGCCAGCAGCACCGAGGCAGGGAGCTCCTACGAGCAGTACTTC.